The next 20 T cell receptor beta chains were all read from a single sample in a study of cytomegalovirus exposure and HLA in healthy donors. A multiplex PCR was run with 60 Vbeta primers and 13 Jbeta primers. Only in-frame clones appear in the TCRdb table, and some are missing; sequencing was by immunoSEQ multiplex PCR. Of 160,000 or so clones in the sample, around 88% were seen once. The sample consisted of PBMCs. These receptors were taken from a woman aged 25 to 39 in good health and CMV-seronegative.

The chain joins TRBV7-9 to TRBJ2-3; TRBD1 is a possible D gene (7 bases). Germline V lookup: CDR1 SEHNR, CDR2 FQNEAQ (reference sequence). This CDR3 comprises 16 residues. The ends were cut back, 5 bases at V and 10 bases at J, with 25 bases in the middle. This CDR3 is CASSPGGSREFQAQYF. The CDR3 DNA sequence: TGTGCCAGCAGCCCAGGGGGGTCCCGGGAGTTCCAGGCGCAGTATTTT.

J is TRBJ1-1 and V is TRBV5-4; D unresolved. Germline-derived CDR1 and CDR2 are SGHNT and YYREEE (reference sequence). This CDR3 is 15 amino acids long. The V gene lost 3 bases and the J gene lost 6 bases, with 18 bases spanning the gap. CDR3 in amino acids: CASSSGGGRGPEAFF. Here the CDR3 DNA reads TGTGCCAGCAGCTCGGGTGGAGGGCGAGGACCTGAAGCTTTCTTT.

The CDR3 DNA follows: TGTGCCAGCAGTGAATATGCTACAGGGCGATCCTACGAGCAGTACTTC. It yields the protein CASSEYATGRSYEQYF. V gene TRBV25-1 combines with J gene TRBJ2-7, with a weak D call TRBD1 (6 bases). With 0 bases removed from V and 1 base from J, the gap between germline ends came to 13 bases. The germline V gene encodes CDR1 MGHDK and CDR2 SYGVNS. The CDR3 covers 16 residues.

The genes are TRBV11-2 and TRBJ1-5, with D maybe TRBD1 (6 bases). Germline V gives CDR1 SGHAT, CDR2 FQNNGV. V dropped 0 bases and J dropped 6 bases, with 9 bases sitting between them. This CDR3 has 14 amino acids. CDR3 nucleotides: TGTGCCAGCAGCTTAGATAGGGGGGGTCAGCCCCAGCATTTT. This gives the protein CASSLDRGGQPQHF.

Note on this clone: Other nucleotide sequences in the sample specify the same CDR3. The chain has TRBV19 and TRBJ2-7; TRBD2 is a possible D gene (6 bases). The V gene lost 1 base and the J gene lost 2 bases, with 9 bases spanning the gap. The CDR3 extends over 14 amino acids. The germline gives CDR1 LNHDA, CDR2 SQIVND (reference sequence). The CDR3 spells CASSIVGGTYEQYF. CDR3 DNA sequence: TGTGCCAGTAGTATAGTTGGGGGGACCTACGAGCAGTACTTC.

V usage is TRBV11-2 and J usage is TRBJ2-3; 9 bases agree with TRBD2. Germline V gene lookup returns CDR1 SGHAT and CDR2 FQNNGV. V shed 2 bases, J shed 0 bases, and the junction held 6 bases outside the gene matches. The CDR3 spans 17 residues. DNA for the CDR3: TGTGCCAGCAGCTTACGGCTAGCGGGGTATAGCACAGATACGCAGTATTTT. Translated: CASSLRLAGYSTDTQYF.

This chain connects TRBV7-2 to TRBJ1-1; D unresolved. Per the germline V gene, CDR1 is SGHTA and CDR2 is FQGNSA. With 5 bases removed from V and 3 bases from J, the gap between germline ends came to 16 bases. CDR3 size: 15 residues. The CDR3 spells CASSPLLRLDTEAFF. The CDR3, as DNA: TGTGCCAGCAGCCCCCTTTTGAGGTTGGACACTGAAGCTTTCTTT.

V and J are TRBV6-1 and TRBJ1-6, with a tentative D call TRBD1 (6 bases). Deletions cut 6 bases from V and 8 bases from J, with 11 bases between. The CDR3 is 13 residues long. Germline-derived CDR1 and CDR2 are MNHNS and SASEGT. The CDR3 DNA follows: TGTGCCAGCAGCCCAGGGGTATATTCACCCCTCCACTTT. Translating gives CASSPGVYSPLHF.

The chain combines TRBV6-6 with TRBJ1-3, with D possibly being TRBD1 (6 bases). This CDR3 spans 14 amino acids. Germline CDR1 is MNHNY and CDR2 is SVGAGI (reference sequence). V was cut by 4 bases and J by 4 bases, with 11 bases left in between. The CDR3 region is CASSSQGGGNTIYF. The CDR3 DNA reads as TGTGCCAGCAGTTCACAGGGAGGGGGAAACACCATATATTTT.

This clone was counted only a few times. The chain has TRBV9 and TRBJ1-3; D remains ambiguous. Germline CDR1 and CDR2: SGDLS and YYNGEE. V was clipped by 2 bases and J by 4 bases, with 4 bases between them. This CDR3 comprises 12 residues. CDR3 residues: CASSVAGNTIYF. CDR3 DNA: TGTGCCAGCAGCGTTGCGGGAAACACCATATATTTT.

The chain is built from TRBV29-1 and TRBJ2-7, with D tentatively TRBD2 (6 bases). V was trimmed by 2 bases and J by 5 bases, leaving 16 bases between them. The CDR3 spans 14 residues. CDR1 SQVTM and CDR2 ANQGSEA come from the germline V gene. The CDR3 bases are TGCAGCGTTGAACGGCGGGATCGGGTCCACGAGCAGTACTTC. Translating gives CSVERRDRVHEQYF.

V gene TRBV30 combines with J gene TRBJ1-2; D gene ambiguous. Trimming pared 3 bases from V and 1 base from J, leaving 12 bases between. This CDR3 is built from 14 residues. The germline CDR1 and CDR2 sequences are GTSNPN and SVGIG (reference sequence). CDR3: CAWRKRRINYGYTF. The CDR3, as DNA: TGTGCCTGGAGAAAGAGGAGGATTAACTATGGCTACACCTTC.

V is TRBV9 and J is TRBJ1-5; the D is unclear. Germline V gene data show CDR1 as SGDLS and CDR2 as YYNGEE. V lost 4 bases to trimming and J lost 5 bases, with 13 bases between them. This CDR3 spans 14 amino acids. Here the CDR3 reads CASSPEANYQPQHF. The DNA of the CDR3 is TGTGCCAGCAGCCCCGAGGCCAATTATCAGCCCCAGCATTTT.

The chain employs TRBV28 and TRBJ1-1, with D perhaps matching TRBD1 (5 bases). The CDR3 contains 13 residues. In germline, CDR1 is MDHEN, CDR2 SYDVKM. The V gene lost 2 bases and the J gene lost 9 bases, with 13 bases spanning the gap. The CDR3 is CASSLARQSQAFF. In DNA form, the CDR3 reads TGTGCCAGCAGTTTAGCCCGACAGAGTCAAGCTTTCTTT. Looking up the rest from reference TRBV28 and TRBJ1-1 gives the full variable domain: DVKVTQSSRYLVKRTGEKVFLECVQDMDHENMFWYRQDPGLGLRLIYFSYDVKMKEKGDIPEGYSVSREKKERFSLILESASTNQTSMYLCASSLARQSQAFFGQGTRLTVV.

This chain joins TRBV7-9 and TRBJ2-7; 7 nucleotides align to TRBD1. The CDR3 is made up of 14 amino acids. Germline V gene sequence: CDR1 SEHNR, CDR2 FQNEAQ (reference sequence). J was trimmed by 2 bases and V by 8 bases; bases with no gene match: 9. This CDR3 is CASQGTERPYEQYF. The CDR3 DNA reads TGTGCCAGCCAAGGGACAGAGAGGCCCTACGAGCAGTACTTC.

This rearrangement joins TRBV5-4 to TRBJ2-1, with 9 nucleotides matching TRBD1. Germline loops: CDR1 SGHNT, CDR2 YYREEE (reference sequence). This CDR3 comprises 15 residues. V gave up 5 bases and J gave up 3 bases; unmatched junction bases: 6. The CDR3 coding sequence is TGTGCCAGCAGGGTCGGGACAGGGTACTACAATGAGCAGTTCTTC. Protein sequence: CASRVGTGYYNEQFF.

The J gene is TRBJ2-1, the V gene TRBV5-1, with D perhaps TRBD2 (7 bases). The CDR3 has 18 amino acids. Germline CDR1 is SGHRS and CDR2 is YFSETQ. The V gene lost 4 bases and the J gene lost 5 bases, with 25 bases spanning the gap. CDR3 DNA sequence: TGCGCCAGCAGCCCCCCCACTCTCAGACGGGGGGCGCACAATGAGCAGTTCTTC. This codes for CASSPPTLRRGAHNEQFF.

The V call is TRBV18, the J call TRBJ1-1; the D gene is possibly TRBD1 (6 bases). Germline-derived CDR1 and CDR2 are KGHSH and LQKENI. Trimming stripped 5 bases from V and 1 base from J, with 8 bases between. This CDR3 contains 13 residues. The chain's CDR3 is CASSTGQNTEAFF. CDR3 bases: TGTGCCAGCTCAACGGGACAGAACACTGAAGCTTTCTTT.

This chain joins TRBV19 and TRBJ1-1, with D possibly matching TRBD1 (5 bases). Looked up from germline, CDR1 is LNHDA and CDR2 is SQIVND (reference sequence). V was cut by 6 bases and J by 4 bases, with 24 bases left in between. This CDR3 has 17 amino acids. The CDR3 DNA reads as TGTGCCAGTAGCTTGCCCGGCGCGGGGGGATGGGTCACTGAAGCTTTCTTT. Its translation: CASSLPGAGGWVTEAFF.

This clone came up once. The chain links TRBV7-2 to TRBJ1-1; D uncertain. V was cut by 5 bases and J by 0 bases, with 13 bases left in between. Germline V gene data show CDR1 as SGHTA and CDR2 as FQGNSA. CDR3 length equals 15 residues. CDR3 sequence: CASSSRRNLNTEAFF. CDR3 sequence (DNA): TGTGCCAGCAGCAGCCGCAGGAATTTGAACACTGAAGCTTTCTTT.